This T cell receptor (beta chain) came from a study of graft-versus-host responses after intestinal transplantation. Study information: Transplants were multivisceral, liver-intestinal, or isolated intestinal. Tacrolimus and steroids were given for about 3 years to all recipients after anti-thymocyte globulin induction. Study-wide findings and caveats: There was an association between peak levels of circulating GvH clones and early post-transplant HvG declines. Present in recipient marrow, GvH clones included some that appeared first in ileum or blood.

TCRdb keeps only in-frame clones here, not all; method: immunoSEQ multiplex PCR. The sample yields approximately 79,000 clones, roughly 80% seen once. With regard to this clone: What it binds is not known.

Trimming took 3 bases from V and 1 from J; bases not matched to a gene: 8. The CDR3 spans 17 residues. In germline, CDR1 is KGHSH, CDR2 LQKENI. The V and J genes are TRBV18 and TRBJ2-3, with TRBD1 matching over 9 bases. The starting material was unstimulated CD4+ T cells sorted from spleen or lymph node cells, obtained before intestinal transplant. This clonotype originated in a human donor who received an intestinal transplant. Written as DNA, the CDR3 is TGTGCCAGCTCACCCCGAGGGACAGGGTATGGCACAGATACGCAGTATTTT. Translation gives CASSPRGTGYGTDTQYF.